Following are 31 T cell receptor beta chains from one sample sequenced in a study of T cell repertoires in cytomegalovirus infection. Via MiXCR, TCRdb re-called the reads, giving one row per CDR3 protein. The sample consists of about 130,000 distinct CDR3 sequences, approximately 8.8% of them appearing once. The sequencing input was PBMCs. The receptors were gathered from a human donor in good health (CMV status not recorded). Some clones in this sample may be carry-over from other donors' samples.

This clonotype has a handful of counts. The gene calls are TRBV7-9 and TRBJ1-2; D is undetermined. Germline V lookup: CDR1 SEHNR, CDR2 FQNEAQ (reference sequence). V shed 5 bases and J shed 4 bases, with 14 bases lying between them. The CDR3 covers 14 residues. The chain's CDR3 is CASSLHTEFYGYTF. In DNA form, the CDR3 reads TGTGCCAGCAGCCTCCATACCGAATTCTATGGCTACACCTTC.

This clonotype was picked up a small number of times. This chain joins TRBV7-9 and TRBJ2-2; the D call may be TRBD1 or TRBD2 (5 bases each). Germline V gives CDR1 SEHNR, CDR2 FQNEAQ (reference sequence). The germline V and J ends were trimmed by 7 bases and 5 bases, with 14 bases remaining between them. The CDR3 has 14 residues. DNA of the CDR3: TGTGCCAGCACCGAGGGCCAGGGAACCGGGGAGCTGTTTTTT. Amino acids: CASTEGQGTGELFF. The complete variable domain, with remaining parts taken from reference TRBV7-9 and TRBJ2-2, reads DTGVSQNPRHKITKRGQNVTFRCDPISEHNRLYWYRQTLGQGPEFLTYFQNEAQLEKSRLLSDRFSAERPKGSFSTLEIQRTEQGDSAMYLCASTEGQGTGELFFGEGSRLTVL.

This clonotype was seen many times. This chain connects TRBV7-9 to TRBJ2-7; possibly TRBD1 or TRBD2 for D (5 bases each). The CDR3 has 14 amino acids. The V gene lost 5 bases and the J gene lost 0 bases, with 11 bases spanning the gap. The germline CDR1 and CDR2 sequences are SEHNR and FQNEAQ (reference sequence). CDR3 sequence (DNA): TGTGCCAGCAGCCCTTTCGGGGCCTCCTACGAGCAGTACTTC. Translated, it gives CASSPFGASYEQYF.

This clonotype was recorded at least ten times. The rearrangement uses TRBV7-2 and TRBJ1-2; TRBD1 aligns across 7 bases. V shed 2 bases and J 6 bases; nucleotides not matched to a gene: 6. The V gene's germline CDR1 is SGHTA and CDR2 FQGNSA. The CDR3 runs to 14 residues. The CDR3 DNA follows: TGTGCCAGCAGCTTAAGGACAGGAACCCATGGCTACACCTTC. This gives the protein CASSLRTGTHGYTF.

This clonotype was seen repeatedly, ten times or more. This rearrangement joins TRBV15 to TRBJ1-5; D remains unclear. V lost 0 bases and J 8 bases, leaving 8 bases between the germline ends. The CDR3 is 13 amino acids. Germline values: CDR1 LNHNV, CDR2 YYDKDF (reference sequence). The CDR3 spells CATSRDIGKPQHF. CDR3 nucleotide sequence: TGTGCCACCAGCAGAGATATCGGGAAGCCCCAGCATTTT.

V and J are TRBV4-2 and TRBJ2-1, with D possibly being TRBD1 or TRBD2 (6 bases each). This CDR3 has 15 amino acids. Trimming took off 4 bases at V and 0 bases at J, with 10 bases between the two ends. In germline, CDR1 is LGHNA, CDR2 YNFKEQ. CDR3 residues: CASSRRGSSYNEQFF. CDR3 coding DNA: TGTGCCAGCAGCCGGAGGGGGAGCTCCTACAATGAGCAGTTCTTC.

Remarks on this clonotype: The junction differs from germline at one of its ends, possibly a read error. CDR3 sequence reads: CASSLSQGLLNYDYTF. CDR3 nucleotide sequence: TGTGCCAGCAGTTTATCTCAGGGATTGCTTAACTATGACTACACCTTC. The chain joins TRBV28 to TRBJ1-2; D perhaps matches TRBD1 (5 bases). In germline, CDR1 is MDHEN, CDR2 SYDVKM. The CDR3 length is 16 residues.

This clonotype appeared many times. The CDR3 DNA follows: TGTGCCAGCAGCCATTTCACTAGCGGGGGGATGGATGAGCAGTTCTTC. Translation gives CASSHFTSGGMDEQFF. The J gene is TRBJ2-1, the V gene TRBV7-2; TRBD2 matches 12 bases. From germline, CDR1 is SGHTA and CDR2 FQGNSA. The trim removed 5 bases at V and 8 bases at J, leaving 10 bases unmatched. The CDR3 is 16 amino acids.

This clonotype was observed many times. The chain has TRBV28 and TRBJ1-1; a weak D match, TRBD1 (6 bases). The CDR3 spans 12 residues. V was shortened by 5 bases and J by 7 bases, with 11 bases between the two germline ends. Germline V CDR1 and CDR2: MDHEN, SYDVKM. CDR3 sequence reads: CASSLGQIEAFF. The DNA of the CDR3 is TGTGCCAGCAGTCTCGGACAGATTGAAGCTTTCTTT.

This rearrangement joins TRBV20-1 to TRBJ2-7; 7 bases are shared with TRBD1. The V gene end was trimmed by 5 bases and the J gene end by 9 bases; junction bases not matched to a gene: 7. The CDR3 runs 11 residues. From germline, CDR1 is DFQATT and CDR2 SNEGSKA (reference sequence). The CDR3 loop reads CSAPQGMAQYF. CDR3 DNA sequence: TGCAGTGCTCCACAGGGGATGGCGCAGTACTTC.

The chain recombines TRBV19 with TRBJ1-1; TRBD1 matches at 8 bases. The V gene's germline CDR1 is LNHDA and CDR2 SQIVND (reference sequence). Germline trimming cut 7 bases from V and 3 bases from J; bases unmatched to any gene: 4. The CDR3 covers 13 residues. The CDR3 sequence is CASNPTGDTEAFF. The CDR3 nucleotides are TGTGCCAGTAACCCGACAGGGGACACTGAAGCTTTCTTT.

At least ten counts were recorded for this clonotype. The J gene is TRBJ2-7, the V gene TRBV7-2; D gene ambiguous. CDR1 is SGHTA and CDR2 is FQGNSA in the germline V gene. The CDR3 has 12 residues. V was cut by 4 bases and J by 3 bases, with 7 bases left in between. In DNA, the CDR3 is TGTGCCAGCAGCTCCTCCTACTACGAGCAGTACTTC. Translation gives CASSSSYYEQYF.

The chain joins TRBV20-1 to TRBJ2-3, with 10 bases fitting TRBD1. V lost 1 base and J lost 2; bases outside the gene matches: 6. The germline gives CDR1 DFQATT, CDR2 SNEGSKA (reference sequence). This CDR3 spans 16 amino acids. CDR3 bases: TGCAGTGCTAGAGCTGCGGACAGGGGGGACACAGATACGCAGTATTTT. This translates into CSARAADRGDTDTQYF.

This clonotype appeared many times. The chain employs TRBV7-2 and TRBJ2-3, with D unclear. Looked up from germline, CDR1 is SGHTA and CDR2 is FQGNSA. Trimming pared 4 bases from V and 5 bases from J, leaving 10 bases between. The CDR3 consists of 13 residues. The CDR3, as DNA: TGTGCCAGCAGCTCTCCTCTGATAGATACGCAGTATTTT. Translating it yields CASSSPLIDTQYF.

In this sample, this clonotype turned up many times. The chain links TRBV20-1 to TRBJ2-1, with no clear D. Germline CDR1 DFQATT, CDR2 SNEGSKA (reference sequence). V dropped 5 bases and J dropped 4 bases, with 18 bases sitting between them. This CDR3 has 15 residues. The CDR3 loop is CSAPDSGRIYNEQFF. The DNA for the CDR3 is TGCAGTGCTCCCGATTCTGGAAGGATTTACAATGAGCAGTTCTTC.

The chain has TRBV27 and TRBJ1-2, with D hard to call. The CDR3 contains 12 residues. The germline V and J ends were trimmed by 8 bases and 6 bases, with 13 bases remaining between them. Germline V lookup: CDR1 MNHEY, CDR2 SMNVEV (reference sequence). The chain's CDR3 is CASGNSGNGYTF. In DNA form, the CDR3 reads TGTGCCAGCGGAAATAGTGGGAATGGCTACACCTTC.

CDR3 sequence: CATGRGATNEKLFF. CDR3 coding DNA: TGTGCCACCGGGAGGGGAGCGACTAATGAAAAACTGTTTTTT. The chain combines TRBV15 with TRBJ1-4, with a weak D call TRBD1 (5 bases). V was cut by 8 bases and J by 2 bases, with 12 bases left in between. This CDR3 region has 14 residues. Germline V lookup: CDR1 LNHNV, CDR2 YYDKDF (reference sequence).

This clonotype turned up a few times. CDR3 nucleotide sequence: TGCAGTGCGCCGGGACCGACAAACTATGGCTACACCTTC. It encodes CSAPGPTNYGYTF. The chain uses TRBV20-1 and TRBJ1-2; tentative D call: TRBD1 (5 bases). Deletions cut 6 bases from V and 2 bases from J, with 13 bases between. The CDR3 loop spans 13 amino acids. Looked up from germline, CDR1 is DFQATT and CDR2 is SNEGSKA (reference sequence).

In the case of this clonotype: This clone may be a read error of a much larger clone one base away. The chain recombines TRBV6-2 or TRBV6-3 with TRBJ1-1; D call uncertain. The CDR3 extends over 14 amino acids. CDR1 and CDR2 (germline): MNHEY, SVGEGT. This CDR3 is CASSIRAANTKAFF. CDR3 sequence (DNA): TGTGCCAGCAGTATCCGGGCAGCGAACACTAAAGCTTTCTTT.

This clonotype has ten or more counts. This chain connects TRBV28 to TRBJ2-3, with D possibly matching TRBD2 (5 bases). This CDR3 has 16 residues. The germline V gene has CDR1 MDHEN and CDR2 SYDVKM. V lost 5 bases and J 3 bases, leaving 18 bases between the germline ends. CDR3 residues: CASSPQGRGLTDTQYF. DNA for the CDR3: TGTGCCAGCAGTCCCCAAGGACGAGGGTTGACAGATACGCAGTATTTT. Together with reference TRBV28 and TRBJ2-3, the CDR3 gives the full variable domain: DVKVTQSSRYLVKRTGEKVFLECVQDMDHENMFWYRQDPGLGLRLIYFSYDVKMKEKGDIPEGYSVSREKKERFSLILESASTNQTSMYLCASSPQGRGLTDTQYFGPGTRLTVL.

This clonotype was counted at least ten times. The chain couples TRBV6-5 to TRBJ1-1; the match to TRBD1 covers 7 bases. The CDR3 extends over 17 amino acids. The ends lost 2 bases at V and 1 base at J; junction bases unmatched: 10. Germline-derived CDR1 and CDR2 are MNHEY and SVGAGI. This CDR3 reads CASSYRTTGAGNTEAFF. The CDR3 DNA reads TGTGCCAGCAGTTACCGAACTACAGGGGCGGGGAACACTGAAGCTTTCTTT.

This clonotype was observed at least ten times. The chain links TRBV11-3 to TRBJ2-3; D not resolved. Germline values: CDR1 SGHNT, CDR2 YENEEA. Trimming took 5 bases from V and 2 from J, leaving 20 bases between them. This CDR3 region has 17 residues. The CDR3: CASSPPAGPNNTDTQYF. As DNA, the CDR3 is TGTGCCAGCAGCCCACCGGCCGGGCCAAACAACACAGATACGCAGTATTTT.

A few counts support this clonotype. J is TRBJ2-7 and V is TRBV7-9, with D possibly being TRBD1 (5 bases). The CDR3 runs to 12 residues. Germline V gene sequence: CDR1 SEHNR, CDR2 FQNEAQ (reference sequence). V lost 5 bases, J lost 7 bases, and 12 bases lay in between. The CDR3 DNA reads TGTGCCAGCAGCGCCGCCAGGGAAGAGCAGTACTTC. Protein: CASSAAREEQYF.

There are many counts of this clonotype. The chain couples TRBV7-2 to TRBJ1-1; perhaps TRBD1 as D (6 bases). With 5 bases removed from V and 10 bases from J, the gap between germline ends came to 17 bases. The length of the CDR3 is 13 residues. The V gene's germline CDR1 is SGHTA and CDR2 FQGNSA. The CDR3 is CASSQRQDFLAFF. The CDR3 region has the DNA TGTGCCAGCAGCCAAAGACAGGACTTTTTAGCTTTCTTT.

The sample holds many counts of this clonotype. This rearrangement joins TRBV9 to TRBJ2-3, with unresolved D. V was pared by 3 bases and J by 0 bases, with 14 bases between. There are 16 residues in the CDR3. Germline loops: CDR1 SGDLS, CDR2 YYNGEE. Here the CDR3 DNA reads TGTGCCAGCAGCGCCGACATCCACCTAAGCACAGATACGCAGTATTTT. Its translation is CASSADIHLSTDTQYF. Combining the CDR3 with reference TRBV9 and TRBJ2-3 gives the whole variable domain DSGVTQTPKHLITATGQRVTLRCSPRSGDLSVYWYQQSLDQGLQFLIQYYNGEERAKGNILERFSAQQFPDLHSELNLSSLELGDSALYFCASSADIHLSTDTQYFGPGTRLTVL.

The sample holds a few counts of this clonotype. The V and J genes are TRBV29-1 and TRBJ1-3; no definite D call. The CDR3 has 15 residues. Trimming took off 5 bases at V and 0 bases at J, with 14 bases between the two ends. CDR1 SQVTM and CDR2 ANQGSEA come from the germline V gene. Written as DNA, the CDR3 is TGCAGCGTTAGTTCGTCTCCCAGCTCTGGAAACACCATATATTTT. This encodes CSVSSSPSSGNTIYF.

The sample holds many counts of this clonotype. The CDR3 bases are TGTGCCAGCTCACCACCGAGCGTGAACACTGAAGCTTTCTTT. Amino acids: CASSPPSVNTEAFF. The genes are TRBV18 and TRBJ1-1; D ambiguous. The CDR3 has 14 amino acids. CDR1 is KGHSH and CDR2 is LQKENI in the germline V gene. Deletions cut 0 bases from V and 0 bases from J, with 5 bases between. Combining the CDR3 with reference TRBV18 and TRBJ1-1 gives the whole variable domain NAGVMQNPRHLVRRRGQEARLRCSPMKGHSHVYWYRQLPEEGLKFMVYLQKENIIDESGMPKERFSAEFPKEGPSILRIQQVVRGDSAAYFCASSPPSVNTEAFFGQGTRLTVV.

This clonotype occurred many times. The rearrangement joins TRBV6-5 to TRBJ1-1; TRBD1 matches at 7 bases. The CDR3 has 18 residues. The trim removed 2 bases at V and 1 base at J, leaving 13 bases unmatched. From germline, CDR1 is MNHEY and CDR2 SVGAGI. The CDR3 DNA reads TGTGCCAGCAGTTACGAGAGAATTAGACAGGGCGAGAACACTGAAGCTTTCTTT. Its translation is CASSYERIRQGENTEAFF.

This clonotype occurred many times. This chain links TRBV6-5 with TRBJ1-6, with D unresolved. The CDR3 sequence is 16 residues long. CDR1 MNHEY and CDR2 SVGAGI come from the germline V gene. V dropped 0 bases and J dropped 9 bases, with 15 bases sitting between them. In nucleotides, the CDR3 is TGTGCCAGCAGTTACTCGGCTGCCCTGCGGGCTTCACCCCTCCACTTT. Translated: CASSYSAALRASPLHF.

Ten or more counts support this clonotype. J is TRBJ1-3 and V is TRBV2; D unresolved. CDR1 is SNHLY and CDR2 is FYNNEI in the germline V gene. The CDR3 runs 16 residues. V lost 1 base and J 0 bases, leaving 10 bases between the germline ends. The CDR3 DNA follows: TGTGCCAGCAGTGAAGGTGGCAGGCGCTCTGGAAACACCATATATTTT. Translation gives CASSEGGRRSGNTIYF. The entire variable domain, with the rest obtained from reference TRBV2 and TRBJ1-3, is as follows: EPEVTQTPSHQVTQMGQEVILRCVPISNHLYFYWYRQILGQKVEFLVSFYNNEISEKSEIFDDQFSVERPDGSNFTLKIRSTKLEDSAMYFCASSEGGRRSGNTIYFGEGSWLTVV.

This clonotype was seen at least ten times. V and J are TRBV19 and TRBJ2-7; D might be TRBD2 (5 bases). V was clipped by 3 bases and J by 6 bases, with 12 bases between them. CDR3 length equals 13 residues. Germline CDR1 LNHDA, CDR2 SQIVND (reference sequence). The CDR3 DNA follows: TGTGCCAGTAGTATCGTCGAGGGTAGCGAGCAGTACTTC. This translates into CASSIVEGSEQYF. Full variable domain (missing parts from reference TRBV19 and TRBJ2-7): DGGITQSPKYLFRKEGQNVTLSCEQNLNHDAMYWYRQDPGQGLRLIYYSQIVNDFQKGDIAEGYSVSREKKESFPLTVTSAQKNPTAFYLCASSIVEGSEQYFGPGTRLTVT.